The 14 T cell receptor beta chains presented below share a single source sample, sequenced in a study of human thymus T cells. Repertoires were generated with immunoSEQ multiplex PCR, while TCRdb's copy carries only in-frame clones and drops some. The repertoire includes some 44,000 clones, more than 85% of them detected once, and over 0.15% sits in the top ten. Sequencing was done on a sample of blood. These receptors were obtained from a girl in the first two years of life with a congenital heart defect but otherwise immunologically healthy.

J is TRBJ1-5 and V is TRBV2, with D maybe TRBD1 (5 bases). Looked up from germline, CDR1 is SNHLY and CDR2 is FYNNEI. The CDR3 has 15 residues. V was cut by 4 bases and J by 0 bases, with 10 bases left in between. The CDR3 spells CASSGAGYSNQPQHF. The CDR3 DNA reads TGTGCCAGCAGTGGGGCAGGGTATAGCAATCAGCCCCAGCATTTT.

The V gene is TRBV5-4, the J gene TRBJ2-7, with D possibly being TRBD2 (5 bases). Germline CDR1 and CDR2: SGHNT and YYREEE (reference sequence). Trimming removed 3 bases from V and 3 bases from J, with 16 bases in between. There are 15 residues in the CDR3. CDR3 coding DNA: TGTGCCAGCAGCTGGGTCGGCGGGCCAATCTACGAGCAGTACTTC. Protein product: CASSWVGGPIYEQYF. The full variable domain, with the rest looked up from reference TRBV5-4 and TRBJ2-7, is ETGVTQSPTHLIKTRGQQVTLRCSSQSGHNTVSWYQQALGQGPQFIFQYYREEENGRGNFPPRFSGLQFPNYSSELNVNALELDDSALYLCASSWVGGPIYEQYFGPGTRLTVT.

The chain recombines TRBV7-9 with TRBJ1-4; TRBD1 matches at 10 bases. The CDR3 spans 14 residues. Trimming at V came to 5 bases and at J to 5 bases, leaving 2 bases not matched to a gene. Looked up from germline, CDR1 is SEHNR and CDR2 is FQNEAQ (reference sequence). The CDR3 is CASSPGQGNEKLFF. Written as DNA, the CDR3 is TGTGCCAGCAGCCCGGGACAGGGGAATGAAAAACTGTTTTTT. Using reference TRBV7-9 and TRBJ1-4 for the parts outside the CDR3, the full variable domain is DTGVSQNPRHKITKRGQNVTFRCDPISEHNRLYWYRQTLGQGPEFLTYFQNEAQLEKSRLLSDRFSAERPKGSFSTLEIQRTEQGDSAMYLCASSPGQGNEKLFFGSGTQLSVL.

This chain links TRBV9 with TRBJ2-5, with TRBD2 matching 7 bases. The CDR3 totals 13 residues. After removal of 0 bases from V and 5 bases from J, the junction contained 1 base not matched to a gene. Germline assignment: CDR1 SGDLS and CDR2 YYNGEE. CDR3 sequence: CASSVGDYETQYF. The CDR3 DNA is TGTGCCAGCAGCGTAGGGGACTATGAGACCCAGTACTTC.

The genes are TRBV7-2 and TRBJ2-7, with 11 bases identical to TRBD2. Trimming removed 5 bases from V and 0 bases from J; junction bases left unmatched: 6. Germline assignment: CDR1 SGHTA and CDR2 FQGNSA. The CDR3 consists of 16 residues. The CDR3 DNA reads TGTGCCAGCAGCAAACCGGGGACTAGCGGCTCCTACGAGCAGTACTTC. Its translation is CASSKPGTSGSYEQYF. The full variable domain, with the rest looked up from reference TRBV7-2 and TRBJ2-7, is GAGVSQSPSNKVTEKGKDVELRCDPISGHTALYWYRQSLGQGLEFLIYFQGNSAPDKSGLPSDRFSAERTGGSVSTLTIQRTQQEDSAVYLCASSKPGTSGSYEQYFGPGTRLTVT.

The chain recombines TRBV5-1 with TRBJ2-3; TRBD2 agrees at 11 bases. Trimming took 5 bases from V and 4 from J; bases not matched to a gene: 0. The CDR3 totals 13 residues. The germline V gene encodes CDR1 SGHRS and CDR2 YFSETQ. In nucleotides, the CDR3 is TGCGCCAGCAGACTAGCGGGAGCAGATACGCAGTATTTT. It is translated as CASRLAGADTQYF.

The rearrangement links TRBV21-1 to TRBJ2-2. TRBV21-1 is deemed a pseudogene. CDR3 size: 13 residues. CDR3 protein: CASGRANTGELFF. In DNA, the CDR3 is TGTGCCAGCGGAAGGGCGAACACCGGGGAGCTGTTTTTT.

The chain couples TRBV14 to TRBJ2-7; maybe TRBD2 (5 bases). V shed 1 base and J shed 5 bases, with 12 bases lying between them. The CDR3 contains 14 residues. In germline, CDR1 is SGHDN, CDR2 FVKESK. CDR3 protein: CASSQVWRFNEQYF. The DNA for the CDR3 is TGTGCCAGCAGCCAAGTGTGGAGGTTCAACGAGCAGTACTTC.

This chain links TRBV11-2 with TRBJ2-7, with D hard to call. Per germline, CDR1 SGHAT and CDR2 FQNNGV. Trimming removed 5 bases from V and 4 bases from J, with 6 bases in between. The CDR3 totals 11 residues. DNA for the CDR3: TGTGCCAGCAGCCAGCTTTACGAGCAGTACTTC. Its translation: CASSQLYEQYF. Variable domain in full (rest from reference TRBV11-2 and TRBJ2-7): EAGVAQSPRYKIIEKRQSVAFWCNPISGHATLYWYQQILGQGPKLLIQFQNNGVVDDSQLPKDRFSAERLKGVDSTLKIQPAKLEDSAVYLCASSQLYEQYFGPGTRLTVT.

The chain links TRBV6-7 to TRBJ2-5; the D is unclear. TRBV6-7 has ORF status, its function being uncertain. The V end lost 0 bases, the J end lost 6 bases, and 14 bases lay between the germline ends. The CDR3 runs to 15 residues. CDR3 nucleotide sequence: TGTGCCAGCAGTTACTCCGGACCCCATATGAAGACCCAGTACTTC. Protein: CASSYSGPHMKTQYF.

The chain recombines TRBV29-1 with TRBJ1-1; D perhaps matches TRBD1 (6 bases). The CDR3 consists of 14 residues. Germline CDR1 and CDR2: SQVTM and ANQGSEA. Trimming removed 3 bases at V and 1 base at J, with 12 bases between. CDR3 sequence: CSVDGRGSNTEAFF. In DNA, the CDR3 is TGCAGCGTTGATGGCAGGGGATCGAACACTGAAGCTTTCTTT.

This CDR3 reads CASRATVMNTEAFF. As DNA, the CDR3 is TGTGCCAGCAGAGCGACGGTAATGAACACTGAAGCTTTCTTT. V is TRBV6-1 and J is TRBJ1-1; D not certain. The CDR3 totals 14 residues. CDR1 is MNHNS and CDR2 is SASEGT in the germline V gene. V was clipped by 6 bases and J by 0 bases, with 11 bases between them.

The rearrangement links TRBV9 to TRBJ2-3; D is unclear. The CDR3 totals 12 residues. V was shortened by 0 bases and J by 6 bases, with 5 bases between the two germline ends. The germline V gene has CDR1 SGDLS and CDR2 YYNGEE. CDR3 loop: CASSVGRDTQYF. The CDR3, as DNA: TGTGCCAGCAGCGTAGGGCGGGATACGCAGTATTTT.

Written as DNA, the CDR3 is TGCGCCAGCAGCTTAACGGGAGGGCCTGGGGAGCTGTTTTTT. This codes for CASSLTGGPGELFF. The chain recombines TRBV5-1 with TRBJ2-2; 8 nucleotides line up with TRBD2. CDR3 length: 14 amino acids. Unmatched junction bases numbered 5, after V lost 2 bases and J lost 8 bases. The germline CDR1 and CDR2 sequences are SGHRS and YFSETQ.